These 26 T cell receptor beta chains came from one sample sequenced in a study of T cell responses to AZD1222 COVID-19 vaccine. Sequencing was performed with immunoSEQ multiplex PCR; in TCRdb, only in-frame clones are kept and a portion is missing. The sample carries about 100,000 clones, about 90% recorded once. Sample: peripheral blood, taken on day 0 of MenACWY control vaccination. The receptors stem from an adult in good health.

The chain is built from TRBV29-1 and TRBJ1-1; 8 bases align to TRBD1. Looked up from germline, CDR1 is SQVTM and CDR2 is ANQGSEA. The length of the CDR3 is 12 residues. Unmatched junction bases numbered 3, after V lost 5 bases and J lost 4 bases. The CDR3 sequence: CSVSQGATEAFF. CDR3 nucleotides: TGCAGCGTTAGCCAGGGGGCCACTGAAGCTTTCTTT.

The CDR3: CASSMDRDEKLFF. The CDR3 DNA follows: TGTGCCAGCAGCATGGACAGGGATGAAAAACTGTTTTTT. The chain uses TRBV7-6 and TRBJ1-4; 8 bases are a match to TRBD1. J lost 6 bases, V lost 5 bases, and 2 bases had no gene match. The germline CDR1 and CDR2 sequences are SGHVS and FNYEAQ. The CDR3 runs to 13 residues.

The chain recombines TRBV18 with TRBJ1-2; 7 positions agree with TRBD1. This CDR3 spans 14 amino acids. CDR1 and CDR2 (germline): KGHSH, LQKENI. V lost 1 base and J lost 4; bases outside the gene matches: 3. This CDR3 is CASSPLGTVYGYTF. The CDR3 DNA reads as TGTGCCAGCTCACCACTCGGGACAGTCTATGGCTACACCTTC.

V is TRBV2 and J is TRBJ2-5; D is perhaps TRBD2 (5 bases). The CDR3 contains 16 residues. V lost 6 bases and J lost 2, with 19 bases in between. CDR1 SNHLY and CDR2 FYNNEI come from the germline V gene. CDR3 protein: CASRNGLYGSQETQYF. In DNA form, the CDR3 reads TGTGCCAGCAGAAATGGACTCTATGGCTCGCAAGAGACCCAGTACTTC.

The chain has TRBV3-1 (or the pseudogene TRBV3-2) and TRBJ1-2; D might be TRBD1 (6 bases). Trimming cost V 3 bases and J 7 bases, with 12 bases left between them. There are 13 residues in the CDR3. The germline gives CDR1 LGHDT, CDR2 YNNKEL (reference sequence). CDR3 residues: CASSQAGAPGYTF. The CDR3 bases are TGTGCCAGCAGCCAGGCGGGGGCGCCTGGCTACACCTTC.

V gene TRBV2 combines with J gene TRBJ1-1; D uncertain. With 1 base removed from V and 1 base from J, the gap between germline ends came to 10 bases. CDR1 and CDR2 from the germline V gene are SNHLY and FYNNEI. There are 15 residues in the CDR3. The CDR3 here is CASSEEAGWNTEAFF. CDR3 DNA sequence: TGTGCCAGCAGTGAAGAGGCGGGATGGAACACTGAAGCTTTCTTT.

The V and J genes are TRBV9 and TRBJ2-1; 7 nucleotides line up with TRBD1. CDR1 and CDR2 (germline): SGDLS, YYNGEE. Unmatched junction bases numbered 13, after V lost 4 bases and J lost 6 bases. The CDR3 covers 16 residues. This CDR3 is CASSTRLQGSFNEQFF. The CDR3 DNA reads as TGTGCCAGCAGCACCCGATTACAGGGGTCATTCAATGAGCAGTTCTTC.

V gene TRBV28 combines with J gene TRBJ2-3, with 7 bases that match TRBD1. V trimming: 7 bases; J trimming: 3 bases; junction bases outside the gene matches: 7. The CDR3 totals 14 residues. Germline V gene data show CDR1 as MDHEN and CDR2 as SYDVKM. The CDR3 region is CASTLDRVTDTQYF. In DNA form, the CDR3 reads TGTGCCAGCACCCTAGACAGGGTTACAGATACGCAGTATTTT.

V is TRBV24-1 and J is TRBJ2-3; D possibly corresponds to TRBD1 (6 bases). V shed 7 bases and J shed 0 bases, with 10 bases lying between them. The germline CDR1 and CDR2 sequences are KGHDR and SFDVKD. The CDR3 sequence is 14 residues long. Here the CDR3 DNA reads TGTGCCACCAGCAACAGGGTTAGCACAGATACGCAGTATTTT. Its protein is CATSNRVSTDTQYF.

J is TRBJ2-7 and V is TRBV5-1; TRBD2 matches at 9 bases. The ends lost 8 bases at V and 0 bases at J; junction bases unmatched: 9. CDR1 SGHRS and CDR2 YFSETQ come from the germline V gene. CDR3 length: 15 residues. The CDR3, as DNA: TGCGCCAGTCGCCGGGGCGGGAGGGCCTCCTACGAGCAGTACTTC. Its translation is CASRRGGRASYEQYF.

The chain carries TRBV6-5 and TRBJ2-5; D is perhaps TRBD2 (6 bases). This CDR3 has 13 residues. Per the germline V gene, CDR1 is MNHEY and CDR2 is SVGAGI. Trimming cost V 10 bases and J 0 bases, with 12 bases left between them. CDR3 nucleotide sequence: TGTGCCACCAAACGCGGGAACCAAGAGACCCAGTACTTC. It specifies CATKRGNQETQYF.

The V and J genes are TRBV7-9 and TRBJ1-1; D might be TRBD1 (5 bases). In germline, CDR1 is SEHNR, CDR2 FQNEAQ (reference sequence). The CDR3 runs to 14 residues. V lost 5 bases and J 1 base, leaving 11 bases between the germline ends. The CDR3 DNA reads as TGTGCCAGCAGCCCTGGGGGTTGGAACACTGAAGCTTTCTTT. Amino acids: CASSPGGWNTEAFF.

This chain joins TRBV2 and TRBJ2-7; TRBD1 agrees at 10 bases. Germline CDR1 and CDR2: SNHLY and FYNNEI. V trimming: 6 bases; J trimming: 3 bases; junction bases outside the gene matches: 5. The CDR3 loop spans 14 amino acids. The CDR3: CASSAGTGVYEQYF. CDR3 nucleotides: TGTGCCAGCAGCGCCGGGACAGGGGTCTACGAGCAGTACTTC.

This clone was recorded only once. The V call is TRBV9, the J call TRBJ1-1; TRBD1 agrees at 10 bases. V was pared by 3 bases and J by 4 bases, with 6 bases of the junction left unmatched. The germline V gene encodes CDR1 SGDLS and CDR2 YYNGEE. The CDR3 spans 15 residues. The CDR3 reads CASSGTGTGATEAFF. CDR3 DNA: TGTGCCAGCAGCGGAACCGGGACAGGGGCCACTGAAGCTTTCTTT.

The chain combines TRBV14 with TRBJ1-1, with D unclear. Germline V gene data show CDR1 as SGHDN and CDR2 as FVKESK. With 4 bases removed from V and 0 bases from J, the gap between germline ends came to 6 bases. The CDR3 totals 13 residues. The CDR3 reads CASSLNLNTEAFF. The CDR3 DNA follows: TGTGCCAGCAGCCTCAACCTGAACACTGAAGCTTTCTTT. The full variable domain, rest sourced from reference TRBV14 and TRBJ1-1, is EAGVTQFPSHSVIEKGQTVTLRCDPISGHDNLYWYRRVMGKEIKFLLHFVKESKQDESGMPNNRFLAERTGGTYSTLKVQPAELEDSGVYFCASSLNLNTEAFFGQGTRLTVV.

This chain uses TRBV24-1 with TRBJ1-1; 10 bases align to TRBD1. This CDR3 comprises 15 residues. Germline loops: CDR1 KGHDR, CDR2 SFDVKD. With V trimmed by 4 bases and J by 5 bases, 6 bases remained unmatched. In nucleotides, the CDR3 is TGTGCCACCAGTGAAGGGACAGGGGAAAAGACTGAAGCTTTCTTT. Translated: CATSEGTGEKTEAFF.

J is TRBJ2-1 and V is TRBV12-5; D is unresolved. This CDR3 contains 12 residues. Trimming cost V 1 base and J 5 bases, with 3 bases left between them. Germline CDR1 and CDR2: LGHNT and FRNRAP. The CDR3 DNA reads TGTGCTAGTGGTTTGGGCAACAATGAGCAGTTCTTC. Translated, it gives CASGLGNNEQFF.

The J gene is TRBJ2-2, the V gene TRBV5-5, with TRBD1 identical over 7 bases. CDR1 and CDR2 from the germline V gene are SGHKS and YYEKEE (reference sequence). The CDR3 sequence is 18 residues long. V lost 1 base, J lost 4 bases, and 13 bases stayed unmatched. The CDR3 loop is CASSLRDSGPWGTGELFF. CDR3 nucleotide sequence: TGTGCCAGCAGCTTGCGGGACAGCGGCCCCTGGGGCACCGGGGAGCTGTTTTTT.

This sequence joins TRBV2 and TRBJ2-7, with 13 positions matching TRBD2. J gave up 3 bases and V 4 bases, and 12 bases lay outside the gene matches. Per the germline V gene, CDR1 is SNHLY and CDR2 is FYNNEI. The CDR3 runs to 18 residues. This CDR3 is CASSAGTSGILNNYEQYF. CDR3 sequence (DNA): TGTGCCAGCAGTGCAGGGACTAGCGGGATACTGAATAACTACGAGCAGTACTTC.

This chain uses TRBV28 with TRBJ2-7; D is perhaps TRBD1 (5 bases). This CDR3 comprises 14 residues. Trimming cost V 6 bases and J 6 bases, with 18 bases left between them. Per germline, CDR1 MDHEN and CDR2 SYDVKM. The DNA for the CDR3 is TGTGCCAGCAGCCTGGACACCCCGGACGGCGAGCAGTACTTC. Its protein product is CASSLDTPDGEQYF. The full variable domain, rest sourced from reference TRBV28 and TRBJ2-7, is DVKVTQSSRYLVKRTGEKVFLECVQDMDHENMFWYRQDPGLGLRLIYFSYDVKMKEKGDIPEGYSVSREKKERFSLILESASTNQTSMYLCASSLDTPDGEQYFGPGTRLTVT.

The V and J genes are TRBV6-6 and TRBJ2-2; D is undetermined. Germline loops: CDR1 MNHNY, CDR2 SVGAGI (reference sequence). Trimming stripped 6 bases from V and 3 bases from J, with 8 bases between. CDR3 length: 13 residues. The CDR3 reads CASSLHYTGELFF. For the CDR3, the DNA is TGTGCCAGCAGCTTACACTACACCGGGGAGCTGTTTTTT.

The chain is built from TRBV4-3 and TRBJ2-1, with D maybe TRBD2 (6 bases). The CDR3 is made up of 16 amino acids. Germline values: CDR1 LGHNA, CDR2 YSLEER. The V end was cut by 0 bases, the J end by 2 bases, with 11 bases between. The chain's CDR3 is CASSQEGLYAYNEQFF. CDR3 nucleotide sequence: TGCGCCAGCAGCCAAGAGGGACTTTATGCCTACAATGAGCAGTTCTTC.

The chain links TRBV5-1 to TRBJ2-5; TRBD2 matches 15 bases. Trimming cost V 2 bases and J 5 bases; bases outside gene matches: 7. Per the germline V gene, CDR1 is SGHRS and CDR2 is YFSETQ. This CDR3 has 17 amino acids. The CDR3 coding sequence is TGCGCCAGCAGCTTAGGGACTAGCGGGGGGTTGCATGAGACCCAGTACTTC. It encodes CASSLGTSGGLHETQYF.

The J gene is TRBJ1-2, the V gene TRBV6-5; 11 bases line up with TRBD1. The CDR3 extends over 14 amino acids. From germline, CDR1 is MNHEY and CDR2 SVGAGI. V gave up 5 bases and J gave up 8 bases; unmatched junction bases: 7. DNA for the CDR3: TGTGCCAGCAGTCCCGGACAGGGGGCGCAAGGCTACACCTTC. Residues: CASSPGQGAQGYTF.

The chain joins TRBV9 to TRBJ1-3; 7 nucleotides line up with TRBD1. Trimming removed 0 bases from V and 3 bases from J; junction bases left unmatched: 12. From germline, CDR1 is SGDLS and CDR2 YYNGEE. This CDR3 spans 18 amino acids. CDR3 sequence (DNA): TGTGCCAGCAGCGTAGCGGAGGGCAGGGGGGCTAGTGGAAACACCATATATTTT. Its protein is CASSVAEGRGASGNTIYF.

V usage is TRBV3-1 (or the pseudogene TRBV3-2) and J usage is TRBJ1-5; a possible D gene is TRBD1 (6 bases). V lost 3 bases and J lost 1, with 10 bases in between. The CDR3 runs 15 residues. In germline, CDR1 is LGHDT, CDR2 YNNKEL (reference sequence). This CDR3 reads CASSQMGQSNQPQHF. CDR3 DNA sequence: TGTGCCAGCAGCCAGATGGGACAAAGCAATCAGCCCCAGCATTTT.